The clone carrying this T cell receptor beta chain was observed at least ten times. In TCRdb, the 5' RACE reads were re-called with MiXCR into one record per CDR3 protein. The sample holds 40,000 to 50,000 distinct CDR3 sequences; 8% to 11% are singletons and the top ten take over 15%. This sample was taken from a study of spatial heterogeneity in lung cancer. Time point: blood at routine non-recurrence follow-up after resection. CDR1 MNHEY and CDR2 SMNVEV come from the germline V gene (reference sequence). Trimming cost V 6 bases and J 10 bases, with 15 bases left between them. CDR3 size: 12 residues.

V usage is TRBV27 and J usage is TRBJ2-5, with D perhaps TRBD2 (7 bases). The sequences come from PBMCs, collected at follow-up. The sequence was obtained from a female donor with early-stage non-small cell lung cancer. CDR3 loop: CASSPPGGYQYF. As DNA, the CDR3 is TGTGCCAGCAGCCCGCCGGGGGGCTACCAGTACTTC.